Included here is one T cell receptor beta chain sequence, with context. This clonotype has a count of ten or more. Its antigen is not yet known. No much larger clone exists at a distance of one base, and base qualities are not known. This specimen belongs to a study of Graves' ophthalmopathy and Graves' hyperthyroidism (dated by TCRdb to the late 2010s). About the study as a whole: Peripheral blood was collected at initial diagnosis, prior to any treatment. TCR beta repertoire signatures were used to distinguish Graves' ophthalmopathy from Graves' hyperthyroidism and to predict progression to ophthalmopathy. In total, over 130 blood samples were TCR-sequenced: around 42 ophthalmopathy, 75 hyperthyroidism and roughly 17 hyperthyroidism-to-ophthalmopathy patients. A discovery set of 95 to 100 patients (43 ophthalmopathy, some 58 stable hyperthyroidism) was enrolled to explore V-J signatures distinguishing ophthalmopathy from hyperthyroidism. An independent validation cohort comprised some 19 hyperthyroidism patients and around 16 patients who later progressed from hyperthyroidism to ophthalmopathy. In five or six hyperthyroidism patients, T-cell repertoires of thyroid tissue and blood were compared. Following sampling, methimazole starting at 30 mg daily was administered to hyperthyroidism patients, and high-dose intravenous methylprednisolone was administered to ophthalmopathy patients. The 100 or so discovery patients were randomly split 7:3 into training and test sets. General findings and caveats noted by the study authors: In cross-validation, the 13-signature model distinguished ophthalmopathy from stable hyperthyroidism with 87.88% sensitivity and around 81% specificity, while in the test set the corresponding values were about 80% and 75%. Sample size was not statistically predetermined, and group allocation was not concealed from the investigators. In validation, the model predicted ophthalmopathy progression with nearly 71% sensitivity and 72% to 80% specificity; some 13 predicted patients were CT-confirmed with GO in a median of 6.5 months. Most of the expanded thyroid clonotypes with a frequency above 0.001 were also detected in blood, and it was suggested that the thyroid immune response may be reflected by blood repertoires.

TCR beta CDR3 regions were amplified from RNA transcripts for repertoire sequencing. The first round of RT-PCR was done with HTBI primers and the Qiagen OneStep RT-PCR kit, and was followed by a second round of multiplex PCR, then size selection and purification. Sequencing of the libraries was carried out on an Illumina HiSeq2000 in paired-end mode with 100 bp reads. Processing in the source paper ran as follows. SOAPnuke was used to process the reads, removing any read that contained adapters or uncalled bases, had a mean Phred below 15, or lacked an exact match to the constant primer or identifier. COPE v1.2.5 was used to merge high-quality paired reads. Each unique nucleotide sequence was treated as a clonotype, and MiTCR v1.1 was used to align the clonotypes to the IMGT TRB V, D and J references. Only V-J combinations with frequency above 0.0001 were analysed, covering around 99% of repertoires. For each V-J combination, a TCR clonal expansion and chaos score was defined as F50 clonal expansion divided by the chaos observed in the TCRdist matrix. Welch's t-statistics and random forest were used to reduce the features to approximately 13 V-J combinations, which were then used as input to a naive Bayes classifier. The Morisita-Horn index was used to measure how similar the thyroid and blood repertoires were. TCRdb ran its own pipeline on the public reads, namely fastp trimming at Q25 and MiXCR clone calling, and kept in-frame beta chains. Rows matching on CDR3 protein sequence are summarized as one entry with the most common DNA and genes. Here the V and J calls rest on TCRdb's processing, not on the authors' analysis. The sample table lists fewer than 650,000 distinct CDR3 sequences, 22% of them with a count of one. About 6.6% of the sample is taken by the ten largest.

The V end loses 3 bases and the J end loses 5 bases, and a stretch of 14 bases separates them. The germline V gene gives CDR1 as SGDLS and CDR2 as YYNGEE. From the cysteine up to the phenylalanine, the CDR3 has a length of 14 residues. The read is trimmed to its CDR3 DNA, 42 bases read in frame from base 1. Hyperthyroidism was considered stable if no progression to ophthalmopathy occurred within 18 months of follow-up. Hyperthyroidism patients were newly diagnosed, were aged 18 to 65 years, and had a disease duration under 2 months. Patients were excluded if they had other autoimmune diseases, uncontrolled infections, pregnancy or lactation. Diagnosis was based on clinical symptoms, serum thyroxine, TRAb, thyroid ultrasound and orbital computed tomography. Using Ficoll-Paque density gradient centrifugation, PBMCs were isolated from about 9.4 ml of fresh peripheral blood. Trizol reagent was used to extract the total RNA, and its quality was then checked on an Agilent 2100 Bioanalyzer.

Rearrangement joined TRBV9 to TRBJ2-5; perhaps TRBD2 is the D gene, with 7 bases matching. Sequencing was carried out using peripheral blood. The clonotype comes from a woman between 18 and 29 years old with stable Graves' hyperthyroidism. Some clones in this sample may be carry-over from other donors' samples. Donor details come from another sample of the same person, matched by shared clones. The sequenced DNA is TGTGCCAGCAGCGACCAACAGGGAGGGGAGACCCAGTACTTC. Its protein is CASSDQQGGETQYF.